The 20 T cell receptor beta chains given below trace back to one sample, sequenced in a study of CD4 T cells in relation to SARS-CoV-2 and coronaviruses. Method: immunoSEQ multiplex PCR; TCRdb's copy keeps in-frame clones and lacks some. The table has some 21,000 clones, over 70% seen once. Before the COVID-19 pandemic, during about 2010-2018, CD4+ T cells were taken from unexposed donors. After approximately ten days of culture, CD4+ T cells were isolated. Their antigens are not known. Sequenced input: CD4+ T cells from PBMCs, cultured in vitro. These receptors were collected from a human donor in good health.

This rearrangement joins TRBV7-3 to TRBJ2-2; 13 positions match TRBD2. This CDR3 is built from 17 residues. Trimming removed 5 bases from V and 2 bases from J; junction bases left unmatched: 5. Germline V gene sequence: CDR1 SGHTA, CDR2 FQGTGA. Here the CDR3 DNA reads TGTGCCAGCAGCCCCGGACTAGCGGGAGTCAACACCGGGGAGCTGTTTTTT. It yields the protein CASSPGLAGVNTGELFF.

The chain uses TRBV2 and TRBJ2-7; maybe TRBD1 (6 bases). The CDR3 has 12 amino acids. V was shortened by 6 bases and J by 6 bases, with 12 bases between the two germline ends. The germline V gene has CDR1 SNHLY and CDR2 FYNNEI. In DNA form, the CDR3 reads TGTGCCAGCAGCCCCGGGACAACCGAGCAGTACTTC. Protein product: CASSPGTTEQYF.

The rearrangement joins TRBV10-1 to TRBJ2-1, with TRBD2 identical over 9 bases. The CDR3 runs to 14 residues. Germline V lookup: CDR1 WNHNN, CDR2 SYGVQD (reference sequence). V gave up 9 bases and J gave up 6 bases; unmatched junction bases: 9. Here the CDR3 DNA reads TGCGCCAGTTCGTTAGCGGGAGAAAGCAATGAGCAGTTCTTC. It encodes CASSLAGESNEQFF.

V is TRBV7-6 and J is TRBJ2-1; 13 nucleotides line up with TRBD2. Unmatched junction bases numbered 7, after V lost 5 bases and J lost 3 bases. The germline V gene encodes CDR1 SGHVS and CDR2 FNYEAQ. The CDR3 sequence is 17 residues long. CDR3 DNA sequence: TGTGCCAGCAGCCGAGGACTAGCGGGAGTGGTCTACAATGAGCAGTTCTTC. Translation: CASSRGLAGVVYNEQFF.

This chain joins TRBV6-5 and TRBJ2-2; TRBD1 agrees at 10 bases. Germline CDR1 is MNHEY and CDR2 is SVGAGI. V trimming: 4 bases; J trimming: 6 bases; junction bases outside the gene matches: 8. CDR3 size: 16 residues. Written as DNA, the CDR3 is TGTGCCAGCAGTTGGTCGCTTGGACAGGGGGCCGGGGAGCTGTTTTTT. It yields the protein CASSWSLGQGAGELFF.

This rearrangement joins TRBV5-1 to TRBJ1-2; TRBD1 aligns across 9 bases. With V trimmed by 4 bases and J by 6 bases, 10 bases remained unmatched. This CDR3 has 15 amino acids. Germline CDR1 reads SGHRS; CDR2 reads YFSETQ. DNA of the CDR3: TGCGCCAGCAGCCCTCTTACAGGGGGCGGTAATGGCTACACCTTC. Translating gives CASSPLTGGGNGYTF.

This clone was observed once. The chain has TRBV19 and TRBJ2-5; 12 nucleotides agree with TRBD2. This CDR3 has 15 amino acids. Germline CDR1 LNHDA, CDR2 SQIVND (reference sequence). Trimming cost V 11 bases and J 1 base; bases outside gene matches: 8. In DNA, the CDR3 is TGTGCCGTAAGATCGACTAGCGGGAGCCAAGAGACCCAGTACTTC. It specifies CAVRSTSGSQETQYF.

The genes are TRBV10-3 and TRBJ2-3; D uncertain. The ends were cut back, 3 bases at V and 6 bases at J, with 4 bases in the middle. CDR1 and CDR2 from the germline V gene are ENHRY and SYGVKD. This CDR3 comprises 11 residues. CDR3 nucleotides: TGTGCCATCAGTGATTCGGATACGCAGTATTTT. This codes for CAISDSDTQYF.

This chain connects TRBV30 to TRBJ2-7; D is uncertain. Trimming cost V 0 bases and J 3 bases, with 12 bases left between them. In germline, CDR1 is GTSNPN, CDR2 SVGIG (reference sequence). CDR3 length equals 14 residues. The CDR3 coding sequence is TGTGCCTGGAGTGTTAACCTAGATCACTACGAGCAGTACTTC. Its translation is CAWSVNLDHYEQYF.

CDR3 bases: TGTGCCAGCAGTTTGAAACAGGAGACTGAAGCTTTCTTT. Amino acids: CASSLKQETEAFF. This rearrangement joins TRBV6-6 to TRBJ1-1; possible D gene TRBD1, 5 bases. Germline values: CDR1 MNHNY, CDR2 SVGAGI (reference sequence). There are 13 residues in the CDR3. V was shortened by 4 bases and J by 5 bases, with 11 bases between the two germline ends.

The chain has TRBV6-5 and TRBJ1-1; TRBD1 is a possible D gene (5 bases). The CDR3 has 14 residues. Germline V gives CDR1 MNHEY, CDR2 SVGAGI. V was shortened by 2 bases and J by 5 bases, with 12 bases between the two germline ends. The CDR3, as DNA: TGTGCCAGCAGTTACGCCCCTGGGGGGACTGAAGCTTTCTTT. This codes for CASSYAPGGTEAFF.

V gene TRBV10-3 combines with J gene TRBJ1-5; 9 positions agree with TRBD1. The ends lost 4 bases at V and 6 bases at J; junction bases unmatched: 7. The CDR3 totals 15 residues. CDR1 ENHRY and CDR2 SYGVKD come from the germline V gene. The CDR3 loop is CAISATGGDFQPQHF. The DNA for the CDR3 is TGTGCCATCAGTGCCACAGGGGGCGATTTTCAGCCCCAGCATTTT.

This chain uses TRBV18 with TRBJ1-2, with a weak D call TRBD1 (6 bases). CDR1 KGHSH and CDR2 LQKENI come from the germline V gene. V lost 5 bases, J lost 2 bases, and 18 bases lay in between. The CDR3 consists of 16 residues. The CDR3 here is CASSTQTGPRNYGYTF. The CDR3 DNA reads TGTGCCAGCTCAACCCAGACAGGCCCTAGGAACTATGGCTACACCTTC. Looking up the rest from reference TRBV18 and TRBJ1-2 gives the full variable domain: NAGVMQNPRHLVRRRGQEARLRCSPMKGHSHVYWYRQLPEEGLKFMVYLQKENIIDESGMPKERFSAEFPKEGPSILRIQQVVRGDSAAYFCASSTQTGPRNYGYTFGSGTRLTVV.

The V and J genes are TRBV9 and TRBJ2-7, with 8 bases aligning to TRBD1. This CDR3 spans 13 amino acids. The J segment lost 7 bases and the V segment lost 4 bases, leaving 7 bases of the junction unmatched. CDR1 SGDLS and CDR2 YYNGEE come from the germline V gene. CDR3 bases: TGTGCCAGCAGCAAGACAGGGGCTAGAGAGCAGTACTTC. Amino acids: CASSKTGAREQYF.

The chain employs TRBV19 and TRBJ2-3; 7 bases match TRBD1. The CDR3 totals 13 residues. Trimming took 2 bases from V and 4 from J; bases not matched to a gene: 0. CDR1 is LNHDA, CDR2 SQIVND, per germline (reference sequence). CDR3 sequence reads: CASSIRGPDTQYF. CDR3 sequence (DNA): TGTGCCAGTAGTATAAGGGGGCCAGATACGCAGTATTTT.

V gene TRBV3-1 (or the pseudogene TRBV3-2) combines with J gene TRBJ2-3, with D tentatively TRBD2 (7 bases). Germline V CDR1 and CDR2: LGHDT, YNNKEL (reference sequence). CDR3 length equals 15 residues. Trimming took 2 bases from V and 1 from J, leaving 10 bases between them. CDR3 in DNA: TGTGCCAGCAGCCAACGGGGGGCTGGCACAGATACGCAGTATTTT. Protein product: CASSQRGAGTDTQYF.

The V call is TRBV11-3, the J call TRBJ2-1; possibly TRBD1 for D (6 bases). CDR3 length equals 14 residues. The V end was cut by 5 bases, the J end by 4 bases, with 12 bases between. Germline CDR1 SGHNT, CDR2 YENEEA. CDR3 region: CASSIGQKYNEQFF. Written as DNA, the CDR3 is TGTGCCAGCAGCATCGGACAGAAGTACAATGAGCAGTTCTTC.

J is TRBJ1-1 and V is TRBV19; no definite D call. The CDR3 totals 13 residues. Deletions cut 0 bases from V and 4 bases from J, with 6 bases between. The germline V gene has CDR1 LNHDA and CDR2 SQIVND (reference sequence). The CDR3 is CASSIDRTTEAFF. The CDR3 DNA sequence: TGTGCCAGTAGTATAGACAGGACCACTGAAGCTTTCTTT. The complete variable domain, with remaining parts taken from reference TRBV19 and TRBJ1-1, reads DGGITQSPKYLFRKEGQNVTLSCEQNLNHDAMYWYRQDPGQGLRLIYYSQIVNDFQKGDIAEGYSVSREKKESFPLTVTSAQKNPTAFYLCASSIDRTTEAFFGQGTRLTVV.

The chain couples TRBV24-1 to TRBJ2-7; 7 nucleotides line up with TRBD1. Germline CDR1 reads KGHDR; CDR2 reads SFDVKD. This CDR3 spans 15 amino acids. V was pared by 4 bases and J by 2 bases, with 7 bases of the junction left unmatched. Written as DNA, the CDR3 is TGTGCCACCAGTGACCACCGGGACAGCACCTACGAGCAGTACTTC. Translated, it gives CATSDHRDSTYEQYF.

The chain uses TRBV6-2 or TRBV6-3 and TRBJ2-1, with D possibly being TRBD1 or TRBD2 (5 bases each). The CDR3 has 15 residues. V shed 6 bases and J shed 6 bases, with 18 bases lying between them. CDR1 is MNHEY, CDR2 SVGEGT, per germline. The CDR3 coding sequence is TGTGCCAGCAGCTGGACGGGGCAGCTGGCCAATGAGCAGTTCTTC. It codes for CASSWTGQLANEQFF.